This TCR beta chain stems from a study of blood T cells in healthy people across ages. Study-wide findings and caveats: The study found more naive CD4+ cells and higher diversity in long-lived than aged donors.

With respect to this clonotype: Antigen: not known. At one end the junction does not follow the germline gene, possibly because of a read error.

Germline V gene data show CDR1 as LNHNV and CDR2 as YYDKDF (reference sequence). There are 16 residues in the CDR3. It was with a sample-barcoded 5' primer and a J-beta primer mix that a second PCR of roughly 7 to 12 cycles was run. Every cDNA was tagged by a template-switch adaptor with 12 random nucleotides. MiXCR was run by TCRdb on the 5' RACE reads, yielding one entry per CDR3 protein. In the table there are 450,000 to 700,000 distinct CDR3 sequences, 25% to 30% of which are singletons. The source is a woman in her 70s in good health. Sequencing was performed on blood. The rearrangement uses TRBV15 and TRBJ1-2; the match to TRBD1 covers 9 bases. CDR3 coding DNA: TGTGCCACCAGCACATTGGGACAGGGCGTCTCTATTGGCTACATCTTC. It encodes CATSTLGQGVSIGYIF.